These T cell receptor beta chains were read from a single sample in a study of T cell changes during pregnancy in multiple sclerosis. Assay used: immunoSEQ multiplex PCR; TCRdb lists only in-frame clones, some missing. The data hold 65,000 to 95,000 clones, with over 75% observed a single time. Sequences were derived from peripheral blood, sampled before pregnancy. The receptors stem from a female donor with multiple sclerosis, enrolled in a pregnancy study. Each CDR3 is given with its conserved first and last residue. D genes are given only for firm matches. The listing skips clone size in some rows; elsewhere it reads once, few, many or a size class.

DNA: TGCGCCAGCAGAACCGGACTAGCGGGGGGGCCTTCTGGGGCCAACGTCCTGACTTTC; CDR3: CASRTGLAGGPSGANVLTF; size: NA; V: TRBV5-1; D: TRBD2; J: TRBJ2-6
DNA: TGTGCCAGCAGTTCCTCGGGGGGACGTTGGACTGAAGCTTTCTTT; CDR3: CASSSSGGRWTEAFF; size: NA; V: TRBV27; D: NA; J: TRBJ1-1
DNA: TGTGCCAGCAGCCAATCCAGGGGGCCGCTTAACTATGGCTACACCTTC; CDR3: CASSQSRGPLNYGYTF; size: NA; V: TRBV5-4; D: TRBD1; J: TRBJ1-2
DNA: TGCAGCGTTATGTGGCTGCACCTTAATGAGCAGTTCTTC; CDR3: CSVMWLHLNEQFF; size: once; V: TRBV29-1; D: NA; J: TRBJ2-1
DNA: TGTGCCAGCAGCCTCACGGGTTGGACTGAAGCTTTCTTT; CDR3: CASSLTGWTEAFF; size: NA; V: TRBV7-6; D: NA; J: TRBJ1-1
DNA: TGTGCCAGCAGCCTATACACAGGGGGCACTGAAGCTTTCTTT; CDR3: CASSLYTGGTEAFF; size: NA; V: TRBV7-2; D: TRBD1; J: TRBJ1-1
DNA: TGTGCCAGCAGAGTGACGGGGGTGACCTACAATGAGCAGTTCTTC; CDR3: CASRVTGVTYNEQFF; size: NA; V: TRBV2; D: NA; J: TRBJ2-1
DNA: TGTGCCACCAGCAGGGAGAGGGCGAACACTGAAGCTTTCTTT; CDR3: CATSRERANTEAFF; size: once; V: TRBV15; D: NA; J: TRBJ1-1
DNA: TGTGCCAGCAGTTACCGGCGGGGCCAAGAGACCCAGTACTTC; CDR3: CASSYRRGQETQYF; size: NA; V: TRBV6-5; D: NA; J: TRBJ2-5
DNA: TGTGCCAGCAGTACACATGATGGCTACACCTTC; CDR3: CASSTHDGYTF; size: NA; V: TRBV28; D: NA; J: TRBJ1-2
DNA: TGTGCCAGCAGCCCAACGACAGGGCTGAACACTGAAGCTTTCTTT; CDR3: CASSPTTGLNTEAFF; size: NA; V: TRBV7-9; D: TRBD1; J: TRBJ1-1
DNA: TGCGCCAGCAGCCCACACCGGGACAGGAGCACCGGGGAGCTGTTTTTT; CDR3: CASSPHRDRSTGELFF; size: NA; V: TRBV5-1; D: TRBD1; J: TRBJ2-2
DNA: TGTGCCAGCAGTGAACAGGGTTGGATTTACGAGCAGTACTTC; CDR3: CASSEQGWIYEQYF; size: NA; V: TRBV6-1; D: NA; J: TRBJ2-7
DNA: TGTGCCAGCAGTTACGTAGGCAGGGCGGCCGAGCAGTACTTC; CDR3: CASSYVGRAAEQYF; size: NA; V: TRBV6-5; D: NA; J: TRBJ2-7
DNA: TGTGCCAGTAGTATGGGGTCGGGACAAGTCAGTTCACCCCTCCACTTT; CDR3: CASSMGSGQVSSPLHF; size: NA; V: TRBV19; D: NA; J: TRBJ1-6
DNA: TGTGCCAGCATGTCTGGAGAAATTACGCAGTATTTT; CDR3: CASMSGEITQYF; size: once; V: TRBV28; D: NA; J: TRBJ2-3
DNA: TGTGCCAGCTCACCTTATGGGGCCAACGTCCTGACTTTC; CDR3: CASSPYGANVLTF; size: NA; V: TRBV18; D: NA; J: TRBJ2-6
DNA: TGCGCCAGCAGCCAAGATGGTAGCCGCCGAGAGACCCAGTACTTC; CDR3: CASSQDGSRRETQYF; size: NA; V: TRBV4-1; D: NA; J: TRBJ2-5
DNA: TGTGCCAGCACCCATGGGGGGGATCTCTACGAGCAGTACTTC; CDR3: CASTHGGDLYEQYF; size: NA; V: TRBV2; D: TRBD2; J: TRBJ2-7
DNA: TGTGCCAGTAGTGACAGGGACGAGCAGTACTTC; CDR3: CASSDRDEQYF; size: NA; V: TRBV19; D: TRBD1; J: TRBJ2-7
DNA: TGTGCCAGCAGTTTGGCCATTCGTCTAGCGGGGGGCGTTGGGGCCAACGTCCTGACTTTC; CDR3: CASSLAIRLAGGVGANVLTF; size: NA; V: TRBV5-5; D: TRBD2; J: TRBJ2-6
DNA: TGCGCCAGCAGCCAAGATCTCCTGAGGGGGCAGCCCCAGCATTTT; CDR3: CASSQDLLRGQPQHF; size: once; V: TRBV4-3; D: NA; J: TRBJ1-5
DNA: TGTGCCAGCAGCTTATATCGTACAGGCTTAAGGAACACTGAAGCTTTCTTT; CDR3: CASSLYRTGLRNTEAFF; size: NA; V: TRBV7-9; D: NA; J: TRBJ1-1
DNA: TGCAGCGTAGAGGGCGCAGAAGGCTACACCTTC; CDR3: CSVEGAEGYTF; size: NA; V: TRBV29-1; D: NA; J: TRBJ1-2
DNA: TGCGCCAGCAGAAAAGGCCCGGGACAGGGGCGCGAGCAGTACTTC; CDR3: CASRKGPGQGREQYF; size: NA; V: TRBV5-1; D: TRBD1; J: TRBJ2-7
DNA: TGTGCCAGCAGCCCAGGCAGTATGTATGATACGCAGTATTTT; CDR3: CASSPGSMYDTQYF; size: NA; V: TRBV7-8; D: NA; J: TRBJ2-3
DNA: TGTGCCAGCAGTCGTACAGGGGGCGCAGATACGCAGTATTTT; CDR3: CASSRTGGADTQYF; size: NA; V: TRBV6-9; D: TRBD1; J: TRBJ2-3
DNA: TGTGCCAGCAGCCCAGGCGCCCTTTACCAAGAGACCCAGTACTTC; CDR3: CASSPGALYQETQYF; size: NA; V: TRBV9; D: NA; J: TRBJ2-5
DNA: TGTGCCAGCAGCCCAGGGGGCAGGGGCTTAGACAATGAGCAGTTCTTC; CDR3: CASSPGGRGLDNEQFF; size: NA; V: TRBV5-4; D: TRBD1; J: TRBJ2-1
DNA: TGTGCCAGCAGCTACGGACAGGGACTAAATTCACCCCTCCACTTT; CDR3: CASSYGQGLNSPLHF; size: NA; V: TRBV5-5; D: TRBD1; J: TRBJ1-6
DNA: TGTGCCAGCAGTTGGGGAGCGCACACAGATACGCAGTATTTT; CDR3: CASSWGAHTDTQYF; size: NA; V: TRBV6-5; D: NA; J: TRBJ2-3
DNA: TGTGCCAGCAGTCGAGTAGCAATCGGTCGTGGACAAGAGACCCAGTACTTC; CDR3: CASSRVAIGRGQETQYF; size: NA; V: TRBV2; D: NA; J: TRBJ2-5
DNA: TGCGCCAGCAGCCAAGGTCCTAGCCAAGTTGACGAGCAGTACTTC; CDR3: CASSQGPSQVDEQYF; size: NA; V: TRBV4-1; D: NA; J: TRBJ2-7
DNA: TGTGCCACTCGGAGACAGGGGTTAGGCGAGCAGTACTTC; CDR3: CATRRQGLGEQYF; size: few; V: TRBV15; D: TRBD1; J: TRBJ2-7
DNA: TGTGCCAGCATCCTCGGCCGGGGACAGGGGGGGAGCCTCCATGGAGCTTTCTTT; CDR3: CASILGRGQGGSLHGAFF; size: NA; V: TRBV2; D: TRBD1; J: TRBJ1-1
DNA: TGTGCCAGCAGCGTAGGGCCTAGCGGGGGGGCCAAAAACATTCAGTACTTC; CDR3: CASSVGPSGGAKNIQYF; size: NA; V: TRBV9; D: TRBD2; J: TRBJ2-4
DNA: TGTGCCATCGAAAAACCGGGACAGGGACTGTTCTACGAGCAGTACTTC; CDR3: CAIEKPGQGLFYEQYF; size: NA; V: TRBV28; D: TRBD1; J: TRBJ2-7
DNA: TGTGCCAGCTCACCCGGGACAGGGGAAGAGACCCAGTACTTC; CDR3: CASSPGTGEETQYF; size: NA; V: TRBV18; D: TRBD1; J: TRBJ2-5
DNA: TGTGCCAGCAGCCCCCCTACATCTACAGGCGAGCAGTACTTC; CDR3: CASSPPTSTGEQYF; size: once; V: TRBV6-5; D: NA; J: TRBJ2-7
DNA: TGTGCCAGCAGTTTCCGACAGGGGTTCTCCTACGAGCAGTACTTC; CDR3: CASSFRQGFSYEQYF; size: NA; V: TRBV27; D: TRBD1; J: TRBJ2-7
DNA: TGTGCCAGTAGTATGTCCGACTTTGATTCACCCCTCCACTTT; CDR3: CASSMSDFDSPLHF; size: once; V: TRBV19; D: NA; J: TRBJ1-6
DNA: TGCGCCAGCCACGAAGGAGTGGGCACTGAAGCTTTCTTT; CDR3: CASHEGVGTEAFF; size: NA; V: TRBV5-1; D: NA; J: TRBJ1-1
DNA: TGTGCCAGCAGCTTAAAGGGTGGGACTAGCGGGGGGGCCTACAATGAGCAGTTCTTC; CDR3: CASSLKGGTSGGAYNEQFF; size: few; V: TRBV7-3; D: TRBD2; J: TRBJ2-1
DNA: TGTGCCAGCAGCGAGGGACTAGCGGGGAGGAGCACAGATACGCAGTATTTT; CDR3: CASSEGLAGRSTDTQYF; size: once; V: TRBV9; D: TRBD2; J: TRBJ2-3
DNA: TGCGCCAGCAGCCAGCACCAGCGGGTCTACACTGAAGCTTTCTTT; CDR3: CASSQHQRVYTEAFF; size: NA; V: TRBV4-1; D: NA; J: TRBJ1-1
DNA: TGTGCCAGCAGCCACACGGCGGGACAGGGATACGAGCAGTACTTC; CDR3: CASSHTAGQGYEQYF; size: NA; V: TRBV5-6; D: TRBD1; J: TRBJ2-7
DNA: TGTGCCAGTAGTATAGATCTGGACAGGGGACGTCAGCCCCAGCATTTT; CDR3: CASSIDLDRGRQPQHF; size: NA; V: TRBV19; D: TRBD1; J: TRBJ1-5
DNA: TGTGCTAGCAGCACCAGGGGGACCGAGCAGTACTTC; CDR3: CASSTRGTEQYF; size: NA; V: TRBV7-7; D: TRBD1; J: TRBJ2-7
DNA: TGTGCCAGCAACCGGGACAGGTACTTCTACGAGCAGTACTTC; CDR3: CASNRDRYFYEQYF; size: NA; V: TRBV2; D: TRBD1; J: TRBJ2-7
DNA: TGTGCCAGCAGCGTGTCGGAGGCCTCCTACAATGAGCAGTTCTTC; CDR3: CASSVSEASYNEQFF; size: NA; V: TRBV9; D: NA; J: TRBJ2-1
DNA: TGCAGCGTTGGCCGGACAGGATCTAATGAAAAACTGTTTTTT; CDR3: CSVGRTGSNEKLFF; size: NA; V: TRBV29-1; D: TRBD1; J: TRBJ1-4
DNA: TGCAGCGTTGCCGATCGGGCAACAGGGAACGAGCAGTACTTC; CDR3: CSVADRATGNEQYF; size: NA; V: TRBV29-1; D: NA; J: TRBJ2-7
DNA: TGTGCCAGTAGTGGCCGGGACAGGGGTGGCTATGGCTACACCTTC; CDR3: CASSGRDRGGYGYTF; size: NA; V: TRBV19; D: TRBD1; J: TRBJ1-2
DNA: TGCGCCAGCAGGAAAAACGTCGGGGTTGAAAAACTGTTTTTT; CDR3: CASRKNVGVEKLFF; size: NA; V: TRBV5-1; D: NA; J: TRBJ1-4
DNA: TGTGCCAGCAGCTTAGTATCGGGGGGGAGCGGGGGGATCCCCTACGAGCAGTACTTC; CDR3: CASSLVSGGSGGIPYEQYF; size: NA; V: TRBV7-2; D: TRBD2; J: TRBJ2-7
DNA: TGTGCCAGCAGTTCCCCGGGACAGGTTTCGCAGTTCTTC; CDR3: CASSSPGQVSQFF; size: NA; V: TRBV28; D: TRBD1; J: TRBJ2-1
DNA: TGTGCCACCAGCAGAGATCGGGGACAGGGGTACGAGCAGTACTTC; CDR3: CATSRDRGQGYEQYF; size: NA; V: TRBV15; D: TRBD1; J: TRBJ2-7
DNA: TGTGCCAGCAGTGTTCAGAACTCTGGGGCCAACGTCCTGACTTTC; CDR3: CASSVQNSGANVLTF; size: once; V: TRBV2; D: NA; J: TRBJ2-6
DNA: TGTGCCAGCAGCTTAGGGACAGGCTCGGGCAGGACTGAAGCTTTCTTT; CDR3: CASSLGTGSGRTEAFF; size: NA; V: TRBV7-9; D: TRBD1; J: TRBJ1-1
DNA: TGTGCCAGCAGTTTGGGTAGCGGGGGAACGGAGACCCAGTACTTC; CDR3: CASSLGSGGTETQYF; size: NA; V: TRBV28; D: TRBD2; J: TRBJ2-5